This TCR beta chain was captured in a study of identifying expanded T cells in peripheral blood. CDR1 SQVTM and CDR2 ANQGSEA come from the germline V gene. V was trimmed by 2 bases and J by 3 bases, leaving 6 bases between them. The CDR3 has 12 residues. Measured with immunoSEQ multiplex PCR; TCRdb has only the in-frame clones, and not every one. The table has around 70,000 clones, approximately 87% seen once; the top ten hold roughly 3.5%. Material: blood. This TCR derives from a person aged 18 to 75 in good health. The rearrangement joins TRBV29-1 to TRBJ2-3, with D uncertain. The CDR3 sequence: CSVEPQTDTQYF. In DNA, the CDR3 is TGCAGCGTTGAACCCCAGACAGATACGCAGTATTTT.